This TCR beta chain was identified during a study of Graves' ophthalmopathy and Graves' hyperthyroidism. This clonotype was detected only a few times. Antigen: not known. Study-level results: For predicting ophthalmopathy progression, the model had almost 71% sensitivity and roughly 76% specificity.

Amplification of TCR beta CDR3 regions used RNA transcripts. In the first round, RT-PCR was carried out with HTBI primers, and a multiplex PCR formed the second round. Each CDR3 protein is one row after TCRdb ran MiXCR on the multiplex PCR reads. The table lists about 400,000 distinct CDR3 sequences, about 21% of them singletons. Excluded: other autoimmune disease, uncontrolled infection, pregnancy or lactation. Germline CDR1 KGHSH, CDR2 LQKENI. There are 14 residues in the CDR3. Unmatched junction bases numbered 5, after V lost 4 bases and J lost 2 bases. This chain uses TRBV18 with TRBJ2-7; 7 nucleotides match TRBD2. The receptor's source is a young woman with stable Graves' hyperthyroidism. The sample comprised peripheral blood. The CDR3 protein is CASSHASGTYEQYF. The DNA for the CDR3 is TGTGCCAGCTCACATGCTAGCGGTACCTACGAGCAGTACTTC.